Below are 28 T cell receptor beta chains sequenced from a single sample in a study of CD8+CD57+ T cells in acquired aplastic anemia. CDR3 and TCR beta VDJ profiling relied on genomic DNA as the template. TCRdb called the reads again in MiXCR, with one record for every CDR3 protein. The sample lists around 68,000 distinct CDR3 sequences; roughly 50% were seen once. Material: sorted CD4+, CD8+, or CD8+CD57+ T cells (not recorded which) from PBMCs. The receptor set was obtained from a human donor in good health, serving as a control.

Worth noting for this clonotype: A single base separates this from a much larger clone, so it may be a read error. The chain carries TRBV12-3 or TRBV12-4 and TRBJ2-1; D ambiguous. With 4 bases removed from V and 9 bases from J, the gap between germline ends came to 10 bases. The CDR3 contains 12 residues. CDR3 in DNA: TGTGCCAGCAGTTCTCGGGTAGCTGAGCAGTTCTTC. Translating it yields CASSSRVAEQFF.

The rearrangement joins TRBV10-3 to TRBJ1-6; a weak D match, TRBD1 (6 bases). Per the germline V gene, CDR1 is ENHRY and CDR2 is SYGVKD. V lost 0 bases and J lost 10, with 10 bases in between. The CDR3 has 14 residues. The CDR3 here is CAISESRGASPLHF. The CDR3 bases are TGTGCCATCAGTGAGTCAAGGGGGGCGTCACCCCTCCACTTT.

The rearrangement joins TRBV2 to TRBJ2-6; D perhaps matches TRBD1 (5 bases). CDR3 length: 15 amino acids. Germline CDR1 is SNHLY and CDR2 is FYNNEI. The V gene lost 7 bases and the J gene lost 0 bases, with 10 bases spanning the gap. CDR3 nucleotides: TGTGCCAGCACAGGCAGGGCCTCTGGGGCCAACGTCCTGACTTTC. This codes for CASTGRASGANVLTF.

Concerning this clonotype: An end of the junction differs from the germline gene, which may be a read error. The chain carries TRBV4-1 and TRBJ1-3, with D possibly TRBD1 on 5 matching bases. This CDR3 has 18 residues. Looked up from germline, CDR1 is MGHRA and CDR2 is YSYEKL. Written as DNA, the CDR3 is TGCGCCAGCAGCCAATTCGGTGCAGGGCTAGTCTCTGGAAACACCGTATATTTT. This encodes CASSQFGAGLVSGNTVYF.

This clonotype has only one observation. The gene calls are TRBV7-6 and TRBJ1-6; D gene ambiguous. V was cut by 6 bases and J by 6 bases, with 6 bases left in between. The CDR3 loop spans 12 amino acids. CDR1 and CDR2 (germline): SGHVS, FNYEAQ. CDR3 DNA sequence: TGTGCCAGCAGTGGAGTTAATTCACCCCTCCACTTT. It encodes CASSGVNSPLHF.

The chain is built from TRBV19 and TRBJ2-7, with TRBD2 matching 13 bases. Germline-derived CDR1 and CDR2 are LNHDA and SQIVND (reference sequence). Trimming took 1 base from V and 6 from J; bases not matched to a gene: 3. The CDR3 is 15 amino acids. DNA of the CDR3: TGTGCCAGTAGTATAGGCACTAGCGGGGGGGCCGAGCAGTACTTC. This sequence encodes CASSIGTSGGAEQYF.

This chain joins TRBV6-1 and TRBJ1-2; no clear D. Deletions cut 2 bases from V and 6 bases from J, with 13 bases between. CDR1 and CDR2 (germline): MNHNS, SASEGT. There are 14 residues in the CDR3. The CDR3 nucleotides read TGTGCCAGCAGTGAAATCGGGGAGGCGGATGGCTACACCTTC. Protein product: CASSEIGEADGYTF.

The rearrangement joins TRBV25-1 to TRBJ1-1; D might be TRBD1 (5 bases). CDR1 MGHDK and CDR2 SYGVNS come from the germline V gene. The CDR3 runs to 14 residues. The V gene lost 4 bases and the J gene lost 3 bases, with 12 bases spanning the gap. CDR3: CASSGRWGDTEAFF. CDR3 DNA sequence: TGTGCCAGCAGTGGCCGATGGGGGGACACTGAAGCTTTCTTT.

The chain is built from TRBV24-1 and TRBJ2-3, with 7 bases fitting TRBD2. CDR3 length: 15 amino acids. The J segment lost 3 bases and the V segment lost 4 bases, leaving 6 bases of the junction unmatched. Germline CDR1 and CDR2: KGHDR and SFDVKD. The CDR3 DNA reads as TGTGCCACCAGTGACGTCGGGGGGAGAACAGATACGCAGTATTTT. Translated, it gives CATSDVGGRTDTQYF.

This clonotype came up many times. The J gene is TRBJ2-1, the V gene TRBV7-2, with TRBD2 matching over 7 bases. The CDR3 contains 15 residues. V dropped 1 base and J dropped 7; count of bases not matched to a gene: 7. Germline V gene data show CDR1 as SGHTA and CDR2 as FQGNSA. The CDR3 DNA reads TGTGCCAGCAGCTTAGTGGCAGAGGGAGGGAATGAGCAGTTCTTC. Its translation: CASSLVAEGGNEQFF.

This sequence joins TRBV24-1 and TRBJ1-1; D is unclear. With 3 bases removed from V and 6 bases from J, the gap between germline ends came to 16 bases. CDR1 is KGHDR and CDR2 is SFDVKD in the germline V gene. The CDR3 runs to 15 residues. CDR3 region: CATSDGQTESAEAFF. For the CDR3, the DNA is TGTGCCACCAGTGATGGGCAGACGGAAAGCGCTGAAGCTTTCTTT.

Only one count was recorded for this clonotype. DNA of the CDR3: TGTGCCACCGAACGAGCAGGACAGAACACCGGGGAGCTGTTTTTT. Its protein product is CATERAGQNTGELFF. The chain uses TRBV10-3 and TRBJ2-2; D perhaps matches TRBD1 (5 bases). The CDR3 is 15 residues long. Trimming pared 10 bases from V and 1 base from J, leaving 16 bases between. Germline V gene sequence: CDR1 ENHRY, CDR2 SYGVKD.

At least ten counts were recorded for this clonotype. The chain's CDR3 is CASSLGGPNEQFF. CDR3 bases: TGTGCCAGCAGTTTAGGGGGACCCAATGAGCAGTTCTTC. The rearrangement uses TRBV6-6 and TRBJ2-1; perhaps TRBD1 as D (6 bases). The CDR3 extends over 13 amino acids. Germline CDR1 reads MNHNY; CDR2 reads SVGAGI (reference sequence). Trimming took 4 bases from V and 6 from J, leaving 10 bases between them.

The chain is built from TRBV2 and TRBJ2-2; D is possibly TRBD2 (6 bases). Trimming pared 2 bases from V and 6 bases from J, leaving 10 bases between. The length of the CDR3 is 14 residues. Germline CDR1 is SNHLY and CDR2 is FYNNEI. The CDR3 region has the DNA TGTGCCAGCAGTGAAACGGGAGTAGCCGGGGAGCTGTTTTTT. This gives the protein CASSETGVAGELFF.

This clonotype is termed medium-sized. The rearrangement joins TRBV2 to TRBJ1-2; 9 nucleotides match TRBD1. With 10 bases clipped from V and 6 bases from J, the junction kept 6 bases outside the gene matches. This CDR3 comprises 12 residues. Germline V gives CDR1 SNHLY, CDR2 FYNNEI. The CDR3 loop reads CAIQQGAHGYTF. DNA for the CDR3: TGTGCCATCCAACAGGGGGCCCATGGCTACACCTTC. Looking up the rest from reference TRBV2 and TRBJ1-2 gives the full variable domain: EPEVTQTPSHQVTQMGQEVILRCVPISNHLYFYWYRQILGQKVEFLVSFYNNEISEKSEIFDDQFSVERPDGSNFTLKIRSTKLEDSAMYFCAIQQGAHGYTFGSGTRLTVV.

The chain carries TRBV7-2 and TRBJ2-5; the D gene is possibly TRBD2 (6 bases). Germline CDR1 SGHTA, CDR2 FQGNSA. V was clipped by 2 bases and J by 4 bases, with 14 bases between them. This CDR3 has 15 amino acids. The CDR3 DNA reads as TGTGCCAGCAGCTTATCCCGGGGGAGAGGAGAGACCCAGTACTTC. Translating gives CASSLSRGRGETQYF.

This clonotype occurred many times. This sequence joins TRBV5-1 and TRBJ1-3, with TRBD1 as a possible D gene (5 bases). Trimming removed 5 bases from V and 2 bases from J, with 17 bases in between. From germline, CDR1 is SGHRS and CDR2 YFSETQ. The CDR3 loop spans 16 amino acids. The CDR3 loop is CASSYTGPVAGNTIYF. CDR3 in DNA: TGCGCCAGCAGTTACACGGGACCGGTCGCTGGAAACACCATATATTTT.

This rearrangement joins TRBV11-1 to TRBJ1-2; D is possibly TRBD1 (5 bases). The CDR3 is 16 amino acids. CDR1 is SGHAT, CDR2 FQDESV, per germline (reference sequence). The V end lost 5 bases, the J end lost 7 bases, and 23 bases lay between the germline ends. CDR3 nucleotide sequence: TGTGCCAGCAGCCCTGGGACTGGCCGGGGCGGGGGTGGCTACACCTTC. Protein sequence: CASSPGTGRGGGGYTF.

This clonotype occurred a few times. The CDR3 DNA is TGTGCCACCAGCAGAGATCGGACATTCGGAAACACCATATATTTT. It specifies CATSRDRTFGNTIYF. The chain links TRBV15 to TRBJ1-3, with D perhaps matching TRBD1 (5 bases). This CDR3 region has 15 residues. V was trimmed by 0 bases and J by 4 bases, leaving 10 bases between them. Germline assignment: CDR1 LNHNV and CDR2 YYDKDF (reference sequence).

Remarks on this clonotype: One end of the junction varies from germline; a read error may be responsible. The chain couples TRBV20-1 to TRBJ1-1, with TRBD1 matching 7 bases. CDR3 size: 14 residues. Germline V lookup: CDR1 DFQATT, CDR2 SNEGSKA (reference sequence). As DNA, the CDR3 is TGCAGTGCTAGGGGGGACAGCATGAACACTGAAGTTTTCTTT. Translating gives CSARGDSMNTEVFF.

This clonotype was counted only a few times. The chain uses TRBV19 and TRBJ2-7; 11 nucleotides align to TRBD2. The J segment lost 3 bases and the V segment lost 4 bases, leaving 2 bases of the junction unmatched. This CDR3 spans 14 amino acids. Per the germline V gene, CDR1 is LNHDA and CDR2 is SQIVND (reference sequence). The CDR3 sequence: CASSRGTSGYEQYF. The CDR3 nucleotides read TGTGCCAGTAGTAGGGGGACTAGCGGCTACGAGCAGTACTTC. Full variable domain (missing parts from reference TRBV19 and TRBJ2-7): DGGITQSPKYLFRKEGQNVTLSCEQNLNHDAMYWYRQDPGQGLRLIYYSQIVNDFQKGDIAEGYSVSREKKESFPLTVTSAQKNPTAFYLCASSRGTSGYEQYFGPGTRLTVT.

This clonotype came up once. The CDR3 is CASSELWVGNEQFF. Here the CDR3 DNA reads TGTGCCAGCAGTGAATTGTGGGTTGGTAATGAGCAGTTCTTC. The V gene is TRBV6-1, the J gene TRBJ2-1, with D unclear. Germline V gives CDR1 MNHNS, CDR2 SASEGT. This CDR3 has 14 residues. V gave up 2 bases and J gave up 7 bases, with 12 bases separating them.

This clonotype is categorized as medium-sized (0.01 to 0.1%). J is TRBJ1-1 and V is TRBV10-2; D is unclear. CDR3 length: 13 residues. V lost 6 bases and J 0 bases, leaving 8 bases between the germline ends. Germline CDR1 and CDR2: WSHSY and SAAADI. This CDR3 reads CASRARMNTEAFF. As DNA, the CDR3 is TGCGCCAGCAGGGCACGGATGAACACTGAAGCTTTCTTT.

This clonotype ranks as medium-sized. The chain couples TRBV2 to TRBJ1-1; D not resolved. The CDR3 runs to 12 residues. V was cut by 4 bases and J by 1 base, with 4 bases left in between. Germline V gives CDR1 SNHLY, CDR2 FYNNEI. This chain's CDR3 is CASSAENTEAFF. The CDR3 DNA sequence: TGTGCCAGCAGTGCTGAGAACACTGAAGCTTTCTTT.

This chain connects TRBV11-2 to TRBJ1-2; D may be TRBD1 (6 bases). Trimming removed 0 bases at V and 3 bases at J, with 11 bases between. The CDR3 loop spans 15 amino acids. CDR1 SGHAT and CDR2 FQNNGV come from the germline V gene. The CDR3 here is CASSLEGGQDYGYTF. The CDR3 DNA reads TGTGCCAGCAGCTTAGAAGGGGGGCAGGACTATGGCTACACCTTC. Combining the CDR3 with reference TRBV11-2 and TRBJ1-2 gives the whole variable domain EAGVAQSPRYKIIEKRQSVAFWCNPISGHATLYWYQQILGQGPKLLIQFQNNGVVDDSQLPKDRFSAERLKGVDSTLKIQPAKLEDSAVYLCASSLEGGQDYGYTFGSGTRLTVV.

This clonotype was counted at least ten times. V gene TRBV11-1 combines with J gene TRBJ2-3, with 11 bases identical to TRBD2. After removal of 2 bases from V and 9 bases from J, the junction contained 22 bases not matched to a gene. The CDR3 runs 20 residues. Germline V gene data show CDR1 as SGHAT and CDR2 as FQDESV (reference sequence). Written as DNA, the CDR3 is TGTGCCAGCAGCTTATACCACGGATCGACTAGCGGGGTTTCACAGATAACGCAGTATTTT. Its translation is CASSLYHGSTSGVSQITQYF.

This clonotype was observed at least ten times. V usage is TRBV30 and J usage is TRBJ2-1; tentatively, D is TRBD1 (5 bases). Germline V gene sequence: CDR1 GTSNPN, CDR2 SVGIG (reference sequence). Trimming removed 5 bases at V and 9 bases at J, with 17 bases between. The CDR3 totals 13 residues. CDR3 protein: CAWAVGETGEQFF. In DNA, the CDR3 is TGTGCCTGGGCGGTAGGGGAAACTGGTGAGCAGTTCTTC. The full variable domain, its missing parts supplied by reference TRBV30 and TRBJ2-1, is SQTIHQWPATLVQPVGSPLSLECTVEGTSNPNLYWYRQAAGRGLQLLFYSVGIGQISSEVPQNLSASRPQDRQFILSSKKLLLSDSGFYLCAWAVGETGEQFFGPGTRLTVL.

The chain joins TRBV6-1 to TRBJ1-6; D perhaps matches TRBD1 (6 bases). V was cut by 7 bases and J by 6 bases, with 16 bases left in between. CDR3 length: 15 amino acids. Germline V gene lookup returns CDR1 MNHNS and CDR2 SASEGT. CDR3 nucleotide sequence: TGTGCCAGCACCCCCAGCACAGGGCGTAATTCACCCCTCCACTTT. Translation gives CASTPSTGRNSPLHF.